This TCR beta chain was recovered during a study of T cells in Graves' hyperthyroidism and ophthalmopathy. The overall study: Peripheral blood collection took place at initial diagnosis, before any treatment. Study findings and constraints: Blood also held most thyroid clonotypes expanded beyond 0.001.

With duration under 3 months, ophthalmopathy was active: Clinical Activity Score at least 3, NOSPECS at least 4. A patient was excluded if there was uncontrolled infection, other autoimmune disease, pregnancy or lactation. Trimming removed 4 bases from V and 2 bases from J, with 11 bases in between. The CDR3 runs to 14 residues. Germline V gene data show CDR1 as SGHTA and CDR2 as FQGTGA. This clonotype occurred many times. What it binds is not known. RNA transcripts served as the template for amplifying TCR beta CDR3 regions. When the TCR CDR3 underwent first-round RT-PCR, the HTBI primer set was used. Each CDR3 protein gets one entry after TCRdb re-called the multiplex PCR reads with MiXCR. The sample has around 520,000 distinct CDR3 sequences; less than 25% are singletons.

The sequence was collected from a woman in her thirties with Graves' ophthalmopathy. Sequencing was done on a sample of blood. The chain carries TRBV7-3 and TRBJ1-1; TRBD1 might be the D (6 bases). This chain's CDR3 is CASSSQGSNTEAFF. The CDR3 DNA reads as TGTGCCAGCAGCTCACAGGGCTCCAACACTGAAGCTTTCTTT.